This is a list of T cell receptor beta chains from one sample in a study of T-cell memory formation after mild COVID-19. MiXCR, run by TCRdb on the 5' RACE reads, gives a single entry per CDR3 protein. The data hold 350,000 to 500,000 distinct CDR3 sequences, with 23% observed a single time. The sample taken for sequencing was PBMCs or a T cell subset sorted from them (not recorded which). Receptors originate from an adult woman who had mild COVID-19 (a few samples of this study predate the infection). Cell type and time point are not known. Each CDR3 is given with its conserved first and last residue. A D gene is named only where the DNA matches it firmly. Size tells how often a clone was seen (once, few, many) or the class of an expanded clone, and some rows leave it out.

v_call	d_call	clone_size	j_call	cdr3_aa	cdr3_nt
TRBV10-3	.	few	TRBJ1-1	CAISGRVNTEAFF	TGTGCCATCAGTGGACGGGTGAACACTGAAGCTTTCTTT
TRBV18	TRBD1	.	TRBJ2-5	CASSPRFGTVQETQYF	TGTGCCAGCTCACCGAGGTTTGGGACAGTCCAAGAGACCCAGTACTTC
TRBV2	TRBD1	few	TRBJ1-1	CASTTGGWGTEAFF	TGTGCCAGCACTACAGGGGGCTGGGGCACTGAAGCTTTCTTT
TRBV3-1	.	.	TRBJ2-3	CASSQDSGSGSDTQYF	TGTGCCAGCAGCCAAGACTCTGGGAGTGGATCAGATACGCAGTATTTT
TRBV11-2	.	few	TRBJ2-1	CASSLAAGAVNEQFF	TGTGCCAGCAGCTTAGCGGCGGGGGCTGTCAATGAGCAGTTCTTC
TRBV20-1	.	few	TRBJ1-5	CSAGGSNQPQHF	TGCAGTGCTGGGGGATCAAATCAGCCCCAGCATTTT
TRBV15	.	few	TRBJ1-3	CATMGSGNTIYF	TGTGCCACCATGGGATCTGGAAACACCATATATTTT
TRBV20-1	.	few	TRBJ2-7	CSARDLTGVGGFYEQYF	TGCAGTGCTAGAGATTTAACGGGAGTAGGTGGTTTCTACGAGCAGTACTTC
TRBV7-9	TRBD2	few	TRBJ2-2	CASSLASGMNTGELFF	TGTGCCAGCAGCTTGGCTAGCGGGATGAACACCGGGGAGCTGTTTTTT
TRBV9	.	few	TRBJ2-7	CASSVGGRIAHEQYF	TGTGCCAGCAGCGTAGGCGGCAGAATCGCCCACGAGCAGTACTTC
TRBV4-1	TRBD1	.	TRBJ2-7	CASSQGRGQGAYEQYF	TGCGCCAGCAGCCAAGGCAGGGGACAGGGGGCTTACGAGCAGTACTTC
TRBV29-1	.	.	TRBJ2-3	CSVVSRTTRTDTQYF	TGCAGCGTTGTATCGAGGACAACTCGCACAGATACGCAGTATTTT
TRBV5-1	.	.	TRBJ2-7	CASSFIDSTAREQYF	TGCGCCAGCAGCTTCATTGATTCAACCGCTCGAGAGCAGTACTTC
TRBV6-5	TRBD1	.	TRBJ2-7	CASSYSGTGSYEQYF	TGTGCCAGCAGTTACTCGGGGACAGGGTCCTACGAGCAGTACTTC
TRBV7-6	TRBD2	.	TRBJ2-7	CASSLGAGASYEQYF	TGTGCCAGCAGCTTAGGAGCGGGAGCTTCCTACGAGCAGTACTTC
TRBV7-8	.	few	TRBJ2-1	CASSLARDIINYNEQFF	TGTGCCAGCAGCTTAGCTCGGGACATCATAAACTACAATGAGCAGTTCTTC
TRBV20-1	TRBD1	.	TRBJ2-7	CSAPQGYEQYF	TGCAGTGCTCCACAGGGGTACGAGCAGTACTTC
TRBV6-5	TRBD1	few	TRBJ2-5	CASSYWDSRETQYF	TGTGCCAGCAGTTACTGGGACAGTCGGGAGACCCAGTACTTC
TRBV7-9	TRBD1	few	TRBJ2-5	CASSQDRGYQETQYF	TGTGCCAGCAGCCAGGACAGGGGGTACCAAGAGACCCAGTACTTC
TRBV20-1	.	few	TRBJ2-5	CSARDDSRQQETQYF	TGCAGTGCTAGAGACGACAGCCGACAGCAAGAGACCCAGTACTTC
TRBV6-5	.	.	TRBJ2-5	CASGSPPETQYF	TGTGCCAGCGGTAGCCCCCCAGAGACCCAGTACTTC
TRBV7-9	.	many	TRBJ2-2	CASSPRTGGAGELFF	TGTGCCAGCAGCCCCCGGACCGGAGGGGCCGGGGAGCTGTTTTTT
TRBV11-2	TRBD2	many	TRBJ2-2	CASSKGLAGNTGELFF	TGTGCCAGCAGCAAGGGACTAGCGGGGAACACCGGGGAGCTGTTTTTT
TRBV5-1	.	few	TRBJ1-2	CASSSETSNSYGYTF	TGCGCCAGCAGCTCAGAGACATCGAATAGCTATGGCTACACCTTC
TRBV6-5	.	.	TRBJ1-1	CASSYSTGVNTEAFF	TGTGCCAGCAGTTACTCGACAGGTGTGAACACTGAAGCTTTCTTT
TRBV7-9	TRBD1	few	TRBJ1-1	CASSPTTGGTEAFF	TGTGCCAGCAGCCCAACCACAGGGGGCACTGAAGCTTTCTTT
TRBV20-1	.	.	TRBJ1-1	CSAPEVGRTEAFF	TGCAGTGCTCCTGAGGTCGGTAGGACTGAAGCTTTCTTT
TRBV4-1	.	.	TRBJ2-1	CASGRGTYNEQFF	TGCGCCAGCGGTCGGGGAACCTACAATGAGCAGTTCTTC
TRBV18	.	few	TRBJ2-5	CASSPRTRQETQYF	TGTGCCAGCTCACCACGGACCAGACAAGAGACCCAGTACTTC
TRBV29-1	.	.	TRBJ1-1	CSVGDLGGFEAFF	TGCAGCGTTGGGGACCTGGGCGGGTTTGAAGCTTTCTTT
TRBV12-3/TRBV12-4	.	.	TRBJ1-1	CASSFTVAEAFF	TGTGCCAGCAGTTTCACAGTCGCTGAAGCTTTCTTC